Each of the 8 T cell receptor beta chains below was sequenced from the same sample in a study of sequential checkpoint blockade in melanoma. Assay: immunoSEQ multiplex PCR; the TCRdb copy retains only in-frame clones and omits some. This table has about 1,700 clones, under 80% appearing once. The treatment denotes: randomized to nivolumab then ipilimumab (arm A) or the reverse (arm B). The starting material was CD8+ T cells sorted from blood (inferred from file names), obtained from a patient given nivolumab and ipilimumab in sequence. The receptors derive from a human donor with melanoma.

In its sample, this clone was seen once. The V call is TRBV19, the J call TRBJ2-2; D is uncertain. Trimming stripped 9 bases from V and 2 bases from J, with 7 bases between. The germline V gene encodes CDR1 LNHDA and CDR2 SQIVND (reference sequence). The CDR3 runs 12 residues. CDR3 sequence: CASHKNTGELFF. The CDR3 coding sequence is TGTGCCAGCCACAAAAACACCGGGGAGCTGTTTTTT.

This chain uses TRBV27 with TRBJ1-2; weak D call: TRBD1 (6 bases). Germline values: CDR1 MNHEY, CDR2 SMNVEV (reference sequence). Trimming stripped 1 base from V and 0 bases from J, with 9 bases between. The CDR3 consists of 15 residues. The CDR3 bases are TGTGCCAGCAGTTTATTCGGGGACACTAACTATGGCTACACCTTC. Translating it yields CASSLFGDTNYGYTF.

The chain employs TRBV19 and TRBJ1-5; no reliable D call. There are 15 residues in the CDR3. V shed 2 bases and J shed 3 bases, with 11 bases lying between them. Germline V gene sequence: CDR1 LNHDA, CDR2 SQIVND (reference sequence). CDR3 sequence (DNA): TGTGCCAGTAGTATAATTGGCAGTAACAATCAGCCCCAGCATTTT. Encoded protein: CASSIIGSNNQPQHF.

This rearrangement joins TRBV11-2 to TRBJ1-1, with D unclear. Deletions cut 1 base from V and 5 bases from J, with 14 bases between. The CDR3 has 15 amino acids. Germline-derived CDR1 and CDR2 are SGHAT and FQNNGV. In DNA, the CDR3 is TGTGCCAGCAGCTTAGTAGGTGTTAGGAGGACTGAAGCTTTCTTT. Its translation is CASSLVGVRRTEAFF.

The chain uses TRBV7-9 and TRBJ2-7; weak D call: TRBD2 (6 bases). CDR1 and CDR2 (germline): SEHNR, FQNEAQ (reference sequence). V was clipped by 3 bases and J by 7 bases, with 13 bases between them. This CDR3 has 13 residues. The CDR3 region is CASSFGGDGEQYF. As DNA, the CDR3 is TGTGCCAGCAGCTTCGGCGGGGACGGAGAGCAGTACTTC.

This chain links TRBV5-5 with TRBJ2-3; 10 bases line up with TRBD2. This CDR3 comprises 18 residues. Germline CDR1 SGHKS, CDR2 YYEKEE (reference sequence). V dropped 1 base and J dropped 6; count of bases not matched to a gene: 14. CDR3 sequence (DNA): TGTGCCAGCAGCTTGTATCCCCCTCCGGCTAGCGGGAGCGATACGCAGTATTTT. It yields the protein CASSLYPPPASGSDTQYF.

The chain carries TRBV2 and TRBJ2-1, with TRBD2 as a possible D gene (6 bases). The length of the CDR3 is 12 residues. V lost 7 bases and J 8 bases, leaving 12 bases between the germline ends. The germline gives CDR1 SNHLY, CDR2 FYNNEI. This chain's CDR3 is CASNGGRYEQFF. In DNA, the CDR3 is TGTGCCAGCAACGGGGGTAGATATGAGCAGTTCTTC.

The chain uses TRBV9 and TRBJ2-7; 12 bases map to TRBD2. The junction had 6 bases not matched to a gene; V was cut back by 3 bases and J by 5 bases. Germline V CDR1 and CDR2: SGDLS, YYNGEE. The length of the CDR3 is 15 residues. The CDR3 loop reads CASSALAGGLDEQYF. CDR3 bases: TGTGCCAGCAGCGCACTAGCGGGAGGTCTCGACGAGCAGTACTTC. Filled out from reference TRBV9 and TRBJ2-7, the complete variable domain reads DSGVTQTPKHLITATGQRVTLRCSPRSGDLSVYWYQQSLDQGLQFLIQYYNGEERAKGNILERFSAQQFPDLHSELNLSSLELGDSALYFCASSALAGGLDEQYFGPGTRLTVT.